This entry is about one TCR beta chain. Its cognate antigen is unknown. Germline CDR1 reads SGHAT; CDR2 reads FQNNGV. The CDR3 spans 13 residues. V was clipped by 5 bases and J by 0 bases, with 8 bases between them. These data originate in a study of CD8 T cells in ankylosing spondylitis. Study-wide findings and caveats: Both synovial fluid and blood in reactive arthritis had previously been reported to carry some motif variants. Disease-linked clones displayed a CD8+ phenotype and appeared relatively rarely in peripheral blood.

TCRdb ran MiXCR on the 5' RACE reads and lists one entry per CDR3 protein. The table lists approximately 240,000 distinct CDR3 sequences, roughly a quarter of them singletons. This receptor was identified in a male donor with ankylosing spondylitis or in good health (not recorded which). Sequenced: blood, either unsorted or a sorted T cell fraction (not recorded which). The genes are TRBV11-2 and TRBJ2-7, with D hard to call. In nucleotides, the CDR3 is TGTGCCAGCAGCCTCCTGGTCTCCTACGAGCAGTACTTC. This codes for CASSLLVSYEQYF.